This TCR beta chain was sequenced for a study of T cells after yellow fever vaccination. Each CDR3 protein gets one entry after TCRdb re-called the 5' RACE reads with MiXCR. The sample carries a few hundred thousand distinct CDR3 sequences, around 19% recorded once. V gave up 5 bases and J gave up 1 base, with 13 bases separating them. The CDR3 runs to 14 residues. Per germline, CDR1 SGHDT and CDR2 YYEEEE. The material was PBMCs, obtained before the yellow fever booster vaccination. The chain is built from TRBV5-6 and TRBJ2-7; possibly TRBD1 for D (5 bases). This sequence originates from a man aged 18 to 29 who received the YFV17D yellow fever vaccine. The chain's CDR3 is CASSQTGRSYEQYV. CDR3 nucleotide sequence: TGTGCCAGCAGTCAAACAGGTCGGTCCTACGAGCAGTACGTC.